This TCR beta chain comes out of a study of blood T cell repertoires in COVID-19. Using immunoSEQ multiplex PCR, the repertoire was profiled, and TCRdb retains in-frame clones only, with some absent. The table has 180,000 or so clones, around 80% seen once. Germline V gene lookup returns CDR1 SGHDT and CDR2 YYEEEE. The trim removed 2 bases at V and 3 bases at J, leaving 2 bases unmatched. The CDR3 length is 13 residues. The gene calls are TRBV5-6 and TRBJ2-7; 7 bases match TRBD2. Sequencing was carried out using PBMCs or T cells enriched from blood (not recorded which). The origin of this receptor is a man in his forties or fifties who had recovered from COVID-19. This CDR3 reads CASSFSGGYEQYF. The CDR3 DNA reads as TGTGCCAGCAGCTTCTCGGGGGGCTACGAGCAGTACTTC. Filled out from reference TRBV5-6 and TRBJ2-7, the complete variable domain reads DAGVTQSPTHLIKTRGQQVTLRCSPKSGHDTVSWYQQALGQGPQFIFQYYEEEERQRGNFPDRFSGHQFPNYSSELNVNALLLGDSALYLCASSFSGGYEQYFGPGTRLTVT.